This T cell receptor beta chain derives from a study of T cells in Graves' hyperthyroidism and ophthalmopathy. Broader study findings: Clonotypes that were expanded in thyroid above 0.001 mostly appeared in blood too.

V lost 0 bases to trimming and J lost 2 bases; unmatched junction nucleotides: 6. CDR3 length equals 16 residues. The germline V gene encodes CDR1 SGHTA and CDR2 FQGNSA. Graves' hyperthyroidism was deemed stable absent ophthalmopathy progression within 18 months. Subjects aged 18 to 65 presented with newly diagnosed hyperthyroidism of less than 2 months' duration. PBMCs were derived from 7.5 to 10 ml fresh peripheral blood. This clonotype has ten or more counts. What it binds is unknown. Amplified TCR beta CDR3 regions derived from RNA transcripts. HTBI primers drove first-round RT-PCR of the TCR CDR3. TCRdb processed the multiplex PCR reads anew with MiXCR; each CDR3 protein has one entry. The sample consists of roughly 710,000 distinct CDR3 sequences, roughly a third of them appearing once.

This receptor was taken from a woman in her 40s with Graves' hyperthyroidism. The rearrangement uses TRBV7-2 and TRBJ2-5, with 7 bases lining up with TRBD2. The material sequenced was blood. The CDR3, as DNA: TGTGCCAGCAGCTTAGCGCGGGCTAGCGGTCAAGAGACCCAGTACTTC. Its translation is CASSLARASGQETQYF.